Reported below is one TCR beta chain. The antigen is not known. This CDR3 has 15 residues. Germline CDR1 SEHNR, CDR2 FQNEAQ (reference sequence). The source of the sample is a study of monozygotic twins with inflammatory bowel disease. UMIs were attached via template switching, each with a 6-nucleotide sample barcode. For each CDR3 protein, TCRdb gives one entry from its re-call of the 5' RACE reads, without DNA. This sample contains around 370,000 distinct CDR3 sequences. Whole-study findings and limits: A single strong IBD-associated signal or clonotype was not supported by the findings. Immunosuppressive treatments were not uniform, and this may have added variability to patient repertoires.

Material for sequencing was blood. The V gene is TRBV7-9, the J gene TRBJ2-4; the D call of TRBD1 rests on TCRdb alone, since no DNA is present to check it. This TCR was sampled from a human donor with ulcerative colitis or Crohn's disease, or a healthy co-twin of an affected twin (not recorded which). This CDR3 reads CASSLVGQAVNIQYF.